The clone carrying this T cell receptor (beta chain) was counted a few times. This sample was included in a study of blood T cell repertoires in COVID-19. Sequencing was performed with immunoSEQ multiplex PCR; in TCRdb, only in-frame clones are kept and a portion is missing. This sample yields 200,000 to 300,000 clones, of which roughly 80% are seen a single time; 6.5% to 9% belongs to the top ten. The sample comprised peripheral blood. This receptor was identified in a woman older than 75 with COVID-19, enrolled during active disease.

The CDR3 sequence is CASSDSSSHGYTF. In DNA, the CDR3 is TGTGCCAGCAGTGATAGCAGCTCTCATGGCTACACCTTC. The chain links TRBV12-3 or TRBV12-4 to TRBJ1-2, with unresolved D. This CDR3 is 13 amino acids long. V was shortened by 5 bases and J by 6 bases, with 13 bases between the two germline ends.